This T cell receptor (beta chain) comes out of a study of blood T cell repertoires in COVID-19. Generated by immunoSEQ multiplex PCR, the TCRdb table keeps only in-frame clones and is missing some. The sample has 250,000 to 350,000 clones, 80% to 90% seen once. The CDR3 extends over 14 amino acids. V shed 0 bases and J shed 1 base, with 7 bases lying between them. Looked up from germline, CDR1 is LGHDT and CDR2 is YNNKEL (reference sequence). V usage is TRBV3-1 (or the pseudogene TRBV3-2) and J usage is TRBJ2-7; D gene unclear. The sequenced material came from PBMCs or T cells enriched from blood (not recorded which). The TCR sequence derives from a woman between 25 and 40 years old who had recovered from COVID-19. For the CDR3, the DNA is TGTGCCAGCAGCCAAGATTCAACTTCCTACGAGCAGTACTTC. Its translation is CASSQDSTSYEQYF.